Reported below is one T cell receptor beta chain. This specimen belongs to a study of blood T cell repertoires in COVID-19. Overall study context: Sites across the United States, Italy and Spain contributed samples from acute and convalescent COVID-19. PBMCs, B-cell-depleted T cells, or T cells provided the cDNA or gDNA that made up the material.

Study processing details: Amplification with reference gene primers provided the estimates of nucleated cell counts. Profiling relied on immunoSEQ multiplex PCR, and the TCRdb table lists in-frame clones only, not all of them. The V and J calls and clone size were taken over from that table, and D and trimming were inferred from the DNA. The table includes fewer than 400,000 clones, around four fifths detected once. Losses at the gene ends were 10 bases for V and 4 bases for J; bases not matched to a gene: 11. The CDR3 length is 15 residues. Germline V lookup: CDR1 MNHNY, CDR2 SVGAGI (reference sequence).

J is TRBJ1-3 and V is TRBV6-6, with 9 bases identical to TRBD1. Sample: peripheral blood. The clonotype originates from a man aged 25-45 years with active or convalescent COVID-19. The CDR3: CATCPGGTGGNTIYF. The CDR3 DNA follows: TGTGCCACATGTCCGGGGGGGACAGGGGGAAACACCATATATTTT.